Below are 17 T cell receptor beta chains sequenced from a single sample in a study of T cells in narcolepsy. Sequencing used immunoSEQ multiplex PCR; TCRdb keeps in-frame clones, though not all of them. The data show about 22,000 clones, about 86% seen once. The sequencing input was memory (CD45RA-) CD4+ T cells from blood. These receptors came from a human donor in good health.

This clone has only one observation. The genes are TRBV4-3 and TRBJ1-1; tentative D call: TRBD1 (5 bases). V dropped 4 bases and J dropped 4 bases, with 10 bases sitting between them. Germline V lookup: CDR1 LGHNA, CDR2 YSLEER. This CDR3 has 13 residues. The CDR3 DNA follows: TGCGCCAGCAGCCTAAGACAGAGCACTGAAGCTTTCTTT. It translates to CASSLRQSTEAFF.

The chain links TRBV7-8 to TRBJ2-2, with D possibly TRBD2 on 5 matching bases. Trimming removed 6 bases from V and 5 bases from J, with 16 bases in between. Germline CDR1 reads SGHVS; CDR2 reads FQNEAQ. CDR3 length: 15 amino acids. This chain's CDR3 is CASRSDTRRTGELFF. In DNA form, the CDR3 reads TGTGCCAGCAGGTCCGACACCCGGAGGACCGGGGAGCTGTTTTTT.

The chain couples TRBV18 to TRBJ1-4; D not resolved. The CDR3 has 16 residues. CDR1 is KGHSH, CDR2 LQKENI, per germline. Trimming removed 6 bases at V and 2 bases at J, with 16 bases between. The CDR3, as DNA: TGTGCCAGCTCCACGTTGGGGTCCTCTACTAATGAAAAACTGTTTTTT. Its translation is CASSTLGSSTNEKLFF.

The chain has TRBV18 and TRBJ1-2, with D maybe TRBD1 (5 bases). Per the germline V gene, CDR1 is KGHSH and CDR2 is LQKENI. V dropped 6 bases and J dropped 3 bases, with 11 bases sitting between them. This CDR3 spans 13 amino acids. The CDR3 loop is CASSPVGDYGYTF. CDR3 sequence (DNA): TGTGCCAGCTCTCCAGTGGGGGACTATGGCTACACCTTC.

The table lists this clone with a count of one. The CDR3 nucleotides read TGTGCCAGCAGCTCAACAGGGGCAAGGGAAAAACTGTTTTTT. This sequence encodes CASSSTGAREKLFF. The V call is TRBV6-6, the J call TRBJ1-4; the match to TRBD1 covers 7 bases. The germline V gene encodes CDR1 MNHNY and CDR2 SVGAGI (reference sequence). This CDR3 has 14 amino acids. Trimming took 6 bases from V and 8 from J; bases not matched to a gene: 9.

The chain uses TRBV14 and TRBJ1-4, with 9 bases that match TRBD1. This CDR3 is 14 amino acids long. Looked up from germline, CDR1 is SGHDN and CDR2 is FVKESK. J gave up 3 bases and V 4 bases, and 0 bases lay outside the gene matches. CDR3 nucleotide sequence: TGTGCCAGCAGCCGGACAGGGGCTAATGAAAAACTGTTTTTT. Its translation: CASSRTGANEKLFF.

The chain carries TRBV6-5 and TRBJ1-2; the D gene is possibly TRBD1 (5 bases). Trimming cost V 3 bases and J 2 bases, with 10 bases left between them. The CDR3 runs to 14 residues. Germline V gene lookup returns CDR1 MNHEY and CDR2 SVGAGI. CDR3 coding DNA: TGTGCCAGCAGTTATGGGGACGGGAACTATGGCTACACCTTC. Amino acids: CASSYGDGNYGYTF.

The V and J genes are TRBV18 and TRBJ2-5; D is possibly TRBD2 (5 bases). The CDR3 sequence is 16 residues long. Deletions cut 0 bases from V and 0 bases from J, with 11 bases between. From germline, CDR1 is KGHSH and CDR2 LQKENI. The CDR3 loop is CASSPPSGRYQETQYF. CDR3 nucleotide sequence: TGTGCCAGCTCACCACCGAGCGGACGGTACCAAGAGACCCAGTACTTC.

This clone came up once. V usage is TRBV5-1 and J usage is TRBJ2-7; 10 bases fit TRBD1. Trimming took 3 bases from V and 6 from J; bases not matched to a gene: 9. The CDR3 runs 15 residues. CDR1 is SGHRS and CDR2 is YFSETQ in the germline V gene. The CDR3 sequence: CASSSQDRGRTEQYF. The CDR3 nucleotides are TGCGCCAGCAGCTCCCAAGACAGGGGGCGTACCGAGCAGTACTTC.

V gene TRBV10-3 combines with J gene TRBJ1-3, with D possibly matching TRBD1 (6 bases). The CDR3 has 19 amino acids. From germline, CDR1 is ENHRY and CDR2 SYGVKD. Trimming removed 1 base from V and 3 bases from J, with 22 bases in between. CDR3 residues: CAISEYHWSGRGFGNTIYF. The CDR3 DNA is TGTGCCATCAGTGAGTACCATTGGAGCGGCAGGGGCTTTGGAAACACCATATATTTT.

The chain combines TRBV27 with TRBJ2-7; maybe TRBD1 (5 bases). Deletions cut 5 bases from V and 6 bases from J, with 20 bases between. Germline CDR1 is MNHEY and CDR2 is SMNVEV (reference sequence). The CDR3 length is 15 residues. DNA of the CDR3: TGTGCCAGCAGTGTGGGTAAGGGCAGGGTGGGCGAGCAGTACTTC. The encoded protein is CASSVGKGRVGEQYF.

This CDR3 reads CASSAGGQGQPQHF. The CDR3 nucleotides are TGTGCCAGCAGTGCCGGGGGGCAGGGTCAGCCCCAGCATTTT. The V call is TRBV6-1, the J call TRBJ1-5, with D perhaps TRBD1 (6 bases). The germline gives CDR1 MNHNS, CDR2 SASEGT. V was trimmed by 4 bases and J by 6 bases, leaving 13 bases between them. This CDR3 is 14 amino acids long.

The V gene is TRBV25-1, the J gene TRBJ2-1, with D perhaps TRBD1 (6 bases). CDR1 is MGHDK, CDR2 SYGVNS, per germline. This CDR3 is 14 amino acids long. Trimming stripped 5 bases from V and 15 bases from J, with 23 bases between. In DNA form, the CDR3 reads TGTGCCAGCAGTTATACAGGGTCATACAAGGCTCGGTTCTTC. This sequence encodes CASSYTGSYKARFF.

The V gene is TRBV7-2, the J gene TRBJ2-7; D possibly corresponds to TRBD1 (6 bases). This CDR3 region has 17 residues. Germline-derived CDR1 and CDR2 are SGHTA and FQGNSA. V dropped 3 bases and J dropped 0 bases, with 18 bases sitting between them. The DNA of the CDR3 is TGTGCCAGCAGCTTGTTCAGGGGAGTAACAGTCTCCTACGAGCAGTACTTC. This gives the protein CASSLFRGVTVSYEQYF.

The rearrangement uses TRBV9 and TRBJ2-3; D is perhaps TRBD2 (5 bases). Germline assignment: CDR1 SGDLS and CDR2 YYNGEE. The CDR3 loop spans 16 amino acids. Deletions cut 0 bases from V and 2 bases from J, with 13 bases between. CDR3 amino acids: CASSVDDGVNTDTQYF. The CDR3 coding sequence is TGTGCCAGCAGCGTAGATGACGGGGTGAACACAGATACGCAGTATTTT.

This clone was seen once. J is TRBJ1-2 and V is TRBV19; D uncertain. Germline V CDR1 and CDR2: LNHDA, SQIVND (reference sequence). This CDR3 is 14 amino acids long. The V end was cut by 3 bases, the J end by 4 bases, with 12 bases between. CDR3 region: CASSIPRGSYGYTF. The CDR3 coding sequence is TGTGCCAGTAGTATCCCCCGGGGAAGCTATGGCTACACCTTC.

This rearrangement joins TRBV10-3 to TRBJ1-2; D ambiguous. CDR3 length: 16 residues. V was cut by 2 bases and J by 0 bases, with 13 bases left in between. Germline V CDR1 and CDR2: ENHRY, SYGVKD. CDR3 sequence reads: CAISERGGSPNYGYTF. In DNA, the CDR3 is TGTGCCATCAGTGAGCGGGGAGGCAGCCCTAACTATGGCTACACCTTC.